This T cell receptor (beta chain) was identified in a study of neurological immune-mediated disorders. General study points: HTLV-1-associated myelopathy led in TCR clonal expansion, while multiple sclerosis ranked lowest, below healthy controls. A possible signature appeared as one related-CDR3 cluster, in which phylogenetic grouping placed the repertoires of 18 of 34 multiple sclerosis patients.

Regarding this clonotype: Its antigen is not identified. A much larger clone sits a single nucleotide away, making a read error possible.

This CDR3 region has 14 residues. Germline V gene sequence: CDR1 MNHEY, CDR2 SMNVEV (reference sequence). V was pared by 0 bases and J by 7 bases, with 12 bases between. The authors made cDNA by 5'RACE with 10-nucleotide random UMIs. From 15-18 subjects, every sequencing run obtained over 190 million TCR-beta sequences. MiXCR, applied by TCRdb to the 5' RACE reads, yields one record per CDR3 protein. The sample yields about 46,000 distinct CDR3 sequences, roughly 4% seen once. This clonotype originated in an older woman with multiple sclerosis. Sequenced input: PBMCs. V gene TRBV27 combines with J gene TRBJ1-2; maybe TRBD1 (5 bases). The CDR3 loop is CASSLSQGVFGYTF. CDR3 DNA sequence: TGTGCCAGCAGTTTATCGCAGGGTGTCTTTGGCTACACCTTC.